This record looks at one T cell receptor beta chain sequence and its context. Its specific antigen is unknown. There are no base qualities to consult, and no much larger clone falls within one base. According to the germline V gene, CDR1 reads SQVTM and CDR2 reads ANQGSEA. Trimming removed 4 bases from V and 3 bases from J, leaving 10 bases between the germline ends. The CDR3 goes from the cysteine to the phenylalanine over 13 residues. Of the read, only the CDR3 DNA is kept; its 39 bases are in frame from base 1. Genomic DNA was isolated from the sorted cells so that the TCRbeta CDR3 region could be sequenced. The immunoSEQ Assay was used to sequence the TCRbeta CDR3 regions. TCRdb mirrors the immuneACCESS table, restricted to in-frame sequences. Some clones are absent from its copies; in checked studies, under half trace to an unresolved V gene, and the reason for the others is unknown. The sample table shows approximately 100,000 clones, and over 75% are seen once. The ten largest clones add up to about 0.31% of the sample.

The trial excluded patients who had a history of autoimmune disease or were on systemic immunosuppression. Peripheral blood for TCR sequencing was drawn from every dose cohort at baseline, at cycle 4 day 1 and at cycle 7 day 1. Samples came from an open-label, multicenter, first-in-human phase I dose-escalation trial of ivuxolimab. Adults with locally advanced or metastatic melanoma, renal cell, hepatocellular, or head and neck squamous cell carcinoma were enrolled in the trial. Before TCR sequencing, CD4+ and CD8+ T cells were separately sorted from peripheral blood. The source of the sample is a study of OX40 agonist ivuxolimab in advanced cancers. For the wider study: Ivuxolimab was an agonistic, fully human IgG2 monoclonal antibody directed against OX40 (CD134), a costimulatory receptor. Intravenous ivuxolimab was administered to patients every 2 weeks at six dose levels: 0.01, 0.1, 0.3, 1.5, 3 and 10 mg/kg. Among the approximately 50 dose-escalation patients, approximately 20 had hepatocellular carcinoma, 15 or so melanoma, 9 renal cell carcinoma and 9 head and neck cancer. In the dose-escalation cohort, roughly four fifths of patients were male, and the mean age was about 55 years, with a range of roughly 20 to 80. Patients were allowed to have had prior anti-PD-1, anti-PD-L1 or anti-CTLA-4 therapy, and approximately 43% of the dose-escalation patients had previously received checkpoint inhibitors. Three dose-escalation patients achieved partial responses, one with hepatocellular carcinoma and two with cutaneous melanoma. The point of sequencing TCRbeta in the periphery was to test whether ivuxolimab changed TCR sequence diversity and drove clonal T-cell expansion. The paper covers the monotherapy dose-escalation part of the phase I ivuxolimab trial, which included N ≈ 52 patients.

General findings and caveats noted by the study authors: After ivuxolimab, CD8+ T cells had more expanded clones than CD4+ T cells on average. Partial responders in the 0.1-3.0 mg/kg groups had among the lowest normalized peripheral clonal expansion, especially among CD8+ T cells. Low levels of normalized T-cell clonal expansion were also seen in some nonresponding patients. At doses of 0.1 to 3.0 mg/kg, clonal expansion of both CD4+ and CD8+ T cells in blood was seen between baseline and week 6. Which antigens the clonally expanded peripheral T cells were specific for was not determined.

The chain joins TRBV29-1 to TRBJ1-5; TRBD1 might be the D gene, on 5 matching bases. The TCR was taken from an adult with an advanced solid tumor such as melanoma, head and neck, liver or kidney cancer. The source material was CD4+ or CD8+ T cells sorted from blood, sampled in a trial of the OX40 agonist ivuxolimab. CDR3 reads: CSVATADNQPQHF. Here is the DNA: TGCAGCGTTGCGACAGCGGACAATCAGCCCCAGCATTTT. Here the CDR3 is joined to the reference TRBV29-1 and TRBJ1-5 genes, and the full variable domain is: SAVISQKPSRDICQRGTSLTIQCQVDSQVTMMFWYRQQPGQSLTLIATANQGSEATYESGFVIDKFPISRPNLTFSTLTVSNMSPEDSSIYLCSVATADNQPQHFGDGTRLSIL.